Below, 10 T cell receptor beta chains from the same sample are listed, as sequenced in a study of identical twins. TCRdb used MiXCR to reprocess the 5' RACE reads, holding one entry per CDR3 protein. The table shows a few hundred thousand distinct CDR3 sequences, with roughly 9% occurring only once. Sequencing used naive T cells sorted from blood. Every receptor here comes from a woman in her fifties or sixties in good health.

This clonotype was seen only a few times. This chain uses TRBV10-3 with TRBJ1-6, with TRBD1 identical over 7 bases. This CDR3 comprises 14 residues. Germline loops: CDR1 ENHRY, CDR2 SYGVKD. V was pared by 6 bases and J by 7 bases, with 6 bases of the junction left unmatched. In nucleotides, the CDR3 is TGTGCCATCAGGGGGGACAGCGTCAATTCACCCCTCCACTTT. Translated, it gives CAIRGDSVNSPLHF.

Only a few counts were recorded for this clonotype. The rearrangement joins TRBV5-1 to TRBJ2-7; 9 bases match TRBD2. Germline V gene data show CDR1 as SGHRS and CDR2 as YFSETQ. The V segment lost 3 bases and the J segment 5 bases; nucleotides outside the gene matches: 18. The CDR3 spans 18 residues. The CDR3 protein is CASSSRGVLAGAVNEQYF. The DNA of the CDR3 is TGCGCCAGCAGCTCGAGAGGGGTTTTAGCGGGAGCAGTGAACGAGCAGTACTTC.

The chain combines TRBV6-5 with TRBJ2-7, with a weak D call TRBD1 (6 bases). Trimming stripped 6 bases from V and 3 bases from J, with 15 bases between. Germline CDR1 MNHEY, CDR2 SVGAGI. The CDR3 is made up of 14 amino acids. The CDR3 DNA reads as TGTGCCAGCAGAGTCGGACAGCGTCGCTACGAGCAGTACTTC. Translated: CASRVGQRRYEQYF.

Only a few counts were recorded for this clonotype. This chain connects TRBV11-2 to TRBJ2-1; either TRBD1 or TRBD2 may supply D (6 bases each). Germline V lookup: CDR1 SGHAT, CDR2 FQNNGV. This CDR3 is built from 13 residues. Trimming shortened V by 1 base and J by 16 bases, and 17 bases separated the two germline ends. CDR3 loop: CASSLGGATRTFF. The CDR3 bases are TGTGCCAGCAGCTTAGGGGGGGCGACACGCACCTTCTTC.

This clonotype was counted at least ten times. This chain uses TRBV6-5 with TRBJ2-2; 7 nucleotides agree with TRBD2. Germline V lookup: CDR1 MNHEY, CDR2 SVGAGI. This CDR3 contains 16 residues. J was trimmed by 3 bases and V by 6 bases; bases with no gene match: 10. As DNA, the CDR3 is TGTGCCAGCAGCCCTGGGGGGGGTCGGGACACCGGGGAGCTGTTTTTT. It yields the protein CASSPGGGRDTGELFF.

This clonotype was picked up a small number of times. The chain employs TRBV11-2 and TRBJ2-3; TRBD2 agrees at 12 bases. Trimming removed 1 base from V and 2 bases from J; junction bases left unmatched: 7. Germline CDR1 and CDR2: SGHAT and FQNNGV. The CDR3 totals 18 residues. The CDR3 loop is CASSLATSGSMFTDTQYF. CDR3 DNA: TGTGCCAGCAGCTTAGCGACTAGCGGGAGCATGTTCACAGATACGCAGTATTTT.

The chain has TRBV5-1 and TRBJ2-7, with D possibly TRBD2 on 6 matching bases. The CDR3 consists of 14 residues. Trimming removed 2 bases at V and 5 bases at J, with 14 bases between. CDR1 is SGHRS, CDR2 YFSETQ, per germline. CDR3 nucleotide sequence: TGCGCCAGCAGCTTAGGAGGGAGCGGCCACGAGCAGTACTTC. Translated, it gives CASSLGGSGHEQYF.

With regard to this clonotype: The CDR3 does not end in the conserved phenylalanine or tryptophan, so this is likely a read error. The chain joins TRBV24-1 to TRBJ2-1, with unresolved D. Germline V lookup: CDR1 KGHDR, CDR2 SFDVKD. The V gene lost 3 bases and the J gene lost 0 bases, with 11 bases spanning the gap. The CDR3 runs 16 residues. As DNA, the CDR3 is TGTGCCACCAGTGATGAGCGTTCCAGCTCCTACAATGAGCAGTTCTGC. It codes for CATSDERSSSYNEQFC.

The rearrangement joins TRBV20-1 to TRBJ2-2; 7 nucleotides match TRBD1. With 6 bases clipped from V and 5 bases from J, the junction kept 12 bases outside the gene matches. Germline CDR1 DFQATT, CDR2 SNEGSKA (reference sequence). The length of the CDR3 is 15 residues. The CDR3 DNA sequence: TGCAGTGCCGAGAATGACAGGGAATGGACCGGGGAGCTGTTTTTT. Residues: CSAENDREWTGELFF.

The gene calls are TRBV20-1 and TRBJ2-5; D gene uncertain. The CDR3 is made up of 14 amino acids. Germline CDR1 reads DFQATT; CDR2 reads SNEGSKA (reference sequence). The ends were cut back, 3 bases at V and 0 bases at J, with 11 bases in the middle. The CDR3 DNA reads as TGCAGTGCTAGCCCCAGAGCCTACCAAGAGACCCAGTACTTC. Its protein product is CSASPRAYQETQYF.